This TCR beta chain appears in the sequencing data of a study of cytomegalovirus exposure and HLA in healthy donors. This CDR3 comprises 17 residues. CDR1 and CDR2 (germline): WSHSY, SAAADI. The junction had 17 bases not matched to a gene; V was cut back by 7 bases and J by 5 bases. The data were produced by immunoSEQ multiplex PCR, yet TCRdb's version contains in-frame clones alone and is incomplete. The sample has about 130,000 clones, nearly 90% seen once; the top ten hold around 9%. Study results and limitations: Published work reported that the classifier diagnosed cytomegalovirus status with high specificity and sensitivity. The authors listed about 170 TCR beta chains as cytomegalovirus-associated.

To note about this clone: The target antigen is unknown.

This chain uses TRBV10-2 with TRBJ2-5; 9 bases agree with TRBD1. The TCR was taken from a woman younger than 30 in good health and CMV-seropositive. Sequences were obtained from PBMCs. The CDR3 DNA is TGCGCCAGCACCCGTAAAGGACAGGGGAAAACAGGGGAGACCCAGTACTTC. Protein product: CASTRKGQGKTGETQYF.